The next 31 T cell receptor beta chains were all read from a single sample in a study of T cells in Graves' hyperthyroidism and ophthalmopathy. From RNA transcripts, TCR beta CDR3 regions were amplified. An initial round of RT-PCR targeting the TCR CDR3 relied on the HTBI primer set. MiXCR was run by TCRdb on the multiplex PCR reads, yielding one entry per CDR3 protein. In the table there are about 290,000 distinct CDR3 sequences, about an eighth of which are singletons. Sequencing was done on a sample of blood. The source of these receptors is a woman in her 30s with Graves' hyperthyroidism that later progressed to Graves' ophthalmopathy.

This clonotype was seen many times. The rearrangement uses TRBV2 and TRBJ2-6, with 8 bases aligning to TRBD1. With 6 bases clipped from V and 0 bases from J, the junction kept 7 bases outside the gene matches. The CDR3 loop spans 17 amino acids. The germline gives CDR1 SNHLY, CDR2 FYNNEI. CDR3 sequence reads: CASSPGQGYSGANVLTF. DNA for the CDR3: TGTGCCAGCAGCCCCGGACAGGGTTACTCTGGGGCCAACGTCCTGACTTTC.

Ten or more counts support this clonotype. This chain uses TRBV29-1 with TRBJ1-2; tentative D call: TRBD1 (5 bases). Trimming shortened V by 6 bases and J by 11 bases, and 19 bases separated the two germline ends. Germline V gives CDR1 SQVTM, CDR2 ANQGSEA. The CDR3 covers 12 residues. CDR3 in DNA: TGCAGCGTCGTCGGGACGGATGCTAGATACACCTTC. Translated, it gives CSVVGTDARYTF.

This clonotype was recorded many times. This rearrangement joins TRBV27 to TRBJ2-7; D is ambiguous. CDR1 and CDR2 from the germline V gene are MNHEY and SMNVEV (reference sequence). The CDR3 runs to 13 residues. The V end lost 4 bases, the J end lost 2 bases, and 9 bases lay between the germline ends. The CDR3 loop reads CASSYGLAYEQYF. The CDR3, as DNA: TGTGCCAGCAGTTATGGGCTAGCCTACGAGCAGTACTTC.

This clonotype showed up many times. The rearrangement uses TRBV7-9 and TRBJ1-6; TRBD1 matches at 7 bases. Per germline, CDR1 SEHNR and CDR2 FQNEAQ (reference sequence). With V trimmed by 5 bases and J by 10 bases, 11 bases remained unmatched. There are 15 residues in the CDR3. The CDR3 sequence is CASSDHPGGGSPLHF. Here the CDR3 DNA reads TGTGCCAGCAGCGACCATCCAGGGGGAGGGTCACCCCTCCACTTT.

This clonotype was counted many times. The chain uses TRBV27 and TRBJ2-1, with D unclear. The CDR3 sequence is 13 residues long. Between the trimmed V and J ends, which lost 3 bases and 6 bases, there was a span of 9 bases. CDR1 and CDR2 from the germline V gene are MNHEY and SMNVEV (reference sequence). The DNA for the CDR3 is TGTGCCAGCAGTTTCCGAAACTCCAATGAGCAGTTCTTC. Protein sequence: CASSFRNSNEQFF.

This clonotype was seen repeatedly, ten times or more. The rearrangement uses TRBV20-1 and TRBJ1-1; the D is unclear. Germline V CDR1 and CDR2: DFQATT, SNEGSKA (reference sequence). Trimming stripped 7 bases from V and 5 bases from J, with 17 bases between. This CDR3 is built from 13 residues. The CDR3 nucleotides read TGCAGTGTTAAACAGTCCTTGGGGACTGAAGCTTTCTTT. Its protein is CSVKQSLGTEAFF.

The V and J genes are TRBV10-3 and TRBJ2-4; 7 bases align to TRBD2. Germline values: CDR1 ENHRY, CDR2 SYGVKD. The CDR3 totals 17 residues. V was pared by 5 bases and J by 1 base, with 11 bases of the junction left unmatched. CDR3 region: CAISPLGREGAKNIQYF. CDR3 DNA: TGTGCCATCAGTCCATTGGGGAGGGAGGGGGCCAAAAACATTCAGTACTTC.

This clonotype was observed many times. The genes are TRBV28 and TRBJ2-3, with no clear D. V lost 6 bases and J lost 9, with 13 bases in between. This CDR3 contains 12 residues. The germline V gene has CDR1 MDHEN and CDR2 SYDVKM. The CDR3 region is CASSPIGVTQYF. The CDR3 DNA follows: TGTGCCAGCAGCCCGATCGGAGTAACGCAGTATTTT.

This clonotype has ten or more counts. This sequence joins TRBV2 and TRBJ2-7; 9 positions agree with TRBD2. There are 14 residues in the CDR3. Per germline, CDR1 SNHLY and CDR2 FYNNEI. The V segment lost 3 bases and the J segment 2 bases; nucleotides outside the gene matches: 2. The CDR3: CASSDRTSAYEQYF. The CDR3 DNA reads as TGTGCCAGCAGTGACAGGACTAGCGCCTACGAGCAGTACTTC. The entire variable domain, with the rest obtained from reference TRBV2 and TRBJ2-7, is as follows: EPEVTQTPSHQVTQMGQEVILRCVPISNHLYFYWYRQILGQKVEFLVSFYNNEISEKSEIFDDQFSVERPDGSNFTLKIRSTKLEDSAMYFCASSDRTSAYEQYFGPGTRLTVT.

This clonotype was seen a few times. This rearrangement joins TRBV25-1 to TRBJ2-7, with TRBD2 matching 12 bases. This CDR3 has 15 residues. Germline values: CDR1 MGHDK, CDR2 SYGVNS. V lost 7 bases to trimming and J lost 4 bases; unmatched junction nucleotides: 8. CDR3 sequence (DNA): TGTGCCAGCACCGAGGCCGGGACTAGCGGGTACGAGCAGTACTTC. It codes for CASTEAGTSGYEQYF.

This clonotype was detected many times. V and J are TRBV13 and TRBJ2-7; D is ambiguous. Germline lookup yields CDR1 PRHDT and CDR2 FYEKMQ (reference sequence). The CDR3 runs to 18 residues. Trimming shortened V by 1 base and J by 6 bases, and 25 bases separated the two germline ends. CDR3 loop: CASSLARWSRAQRLEQYF. The CDR3 bases are TGTGCCAGCAGCTTAGCTCGGTGGTCCCGCGCCCAACGCCTCGAGCAGTACTTC.

A few counts support this clonotype. The rearrangement links TRBV27 to TRBJ1-2; 7 nucleotides align to TRBD1. There are 14 residues in the CDR3. Germline V gene sequence: CDR1 MNHEY, CDR2 SMNVEV (reference sequence). The trim removed 4 bases at V and 3 bases at J, leaving 5 bases unmatched. The CDR3 region is CASSYEGADYGYTF. The CDR3 DNA reads TGTGCCAGCAGTTACGAGGGGGCTGACTATGGCTACACCTTC.

This clonotype was seen at least ten times. The J gene is TRBJ2-2, the V gene TRBV28; D unclear. CDR1 is MDHEN, CDR2 SYDVKM, per germline. The CDR3 totals 12 residues. V was pared by 6 bases and J by 2 bases, with 4 bases between. Written as DNA, the CDR3 is TGTGCCAGCAGGGCCAACACCGGGGAGCTGTTTTTT. Amino acid sequence: CASRANTGELFF.

V is TRBV19 and J is TRBJ2-3; D unclear. CDR3 size: 12 residues. The germline gives CDR1 LNHDA, CDR2 SQIVND (reference sequence). Deletions cut 11 bases from V and 5 bases from J, with 14 bases between. This CDR3 is CAGNPPGDTQYF. For the CDR3, the DNA is TGTGCCGGTAACCCCCCCGGAGATACGCAGTATTTT. The full variable domain, with the rest looked up from reference TRBV19 and TRBJ2-3, is DGGITQSPKYLFRKEGQNVTLSCEQNLNHDAMYWYRQDPGQGLRLIYYSQIVNDFQKGDIAEGYSVSREKKESFPLTVTSAQKNPTAFYLCAGNPPGDTQYFGPGTRLTVL.

The rearrangement uses TRBV7-9 and TRBJ2-1; no definite D call. The CDR3 is 12 amino acids. The ends were cut back, 7 bases at V and 8 bases at J, with 12 bases in the middle. From germline, CDR1 is SEHNR and CDR2 FQNEAQ (reference sequence). The CDR3 protein is CASTPLGDEQFF. The CDR3 DNA sequence: TGTGCCAGCACCCCCCTGGGCGATGAGCAGTTCTTC.

The chain recombines TRBV7-8 with TRBJ1-2, with 8 bases aligning to TRBD1. Germline CDR1 and CDR2: SGHVS and FQNEAQ. The V segment lost 2 bases and the J segment 4 bases; nucleotides outside the gene matches: 6. CDR3 length: 15 residues. CDR3 nucleotides: TGTGCCAGCAGCTTAATCGGACAGGGAACCTATGGCTACACCTTC. Encoded protein: CASSLIGQGTYGYTF.

This clonotype has just a few counts. The junction does not match germline at one end; this may be a read error. The chain couples TRBV27 to TRBJ2-3; D is unclear. This CDR3 contains 14 residues. Germline lookup yields CDR1 MNHEY and CDR2 SMNVEV (reference sequence). Here the CDR3 reads CARSLQLHPDTQYF. The CDR3 bases are TGTGCCAGAAGTTTACAATTACACCCAGATACGCAGTATTTT.

In its sample, this clonotype was seen many times. This chain's CDR3 is CASSVGQHNYGYTF. The CDR3, as DNA: TGTGCCAGCAGCGTCGGACAGCATAACTATGGCTACACCTTC. The rearrangement uses TRBV9 and TRBJ1-2; tentative D call: TRBD1 (6 bases). CDR1 and CDR2 (germline): SGDLS, YYNGEE. This CDR3 contains 14 residues. Between the trimmed V and J ends, which lost 2 bases and 1 base, there was a span of 9 bases.

Concerning this clonotype: A much bigger clone sits one base away, suggesting this may be a read error. The chain joins TRBV6-2 or TRBV6-3 to TRBJ1-2, with TRBD1 matching 8 bases. Germline CDR1 reads MNHEY; CDR2 reads SVGEGT. The ends lost 5 bases at V and 4 bases at J; junction bases unmatched: 12. The CDR3 is 16 residues long. The CDR3 loop is CASSTNRDRWIYGYTF. CDR3 coding DNA: TGTGCCAGCAGTACAAACCGGGACAGGTGGATCTATGGCTACACCTTC.

V is TRBV20-1 and J is TRBJ2-1; the match to TRBD2 covers 13 bases. Per the germline V gene, CDR1 is DFQATT and CDR2 is SNEGSKA (reference sequence). V trimming: 0 bases; J trimming: 3 bases; junction bases outside the gene matches: 20. The CDR3 runs 22 residues. The CDR3 loop reads CSARDSGSAGGLAGEFYNEQFF. Here the CDR3 DNA reads TGCAGTGCTAGAGATTCCGGGAGCGCCGGAGGACTAGCGGGGGAATTCTACAATGAGCAGTTCTTC.

To note about this clonotype: This clone may be a read error of a much larger clone one base away. The V call is TRBV29-1, the J call TRBJ2-3; TRBD2 might be the D (6 bases). Germline CDR1 reads SQVTM; CDR2 reads ANQGSEA. CDR3 size: 14 residues. Deletions cut 4 bases from V and 0 bases from J, with 11 bases between. Here the CDR3 reads CSVGGGVSTDTQYF. The CDR3, as DNA: TGCAGCGTTGGCGGCGGGGTTAGCACAGATACGCAGTATTTT.

This clonotype was observed at least ten times. This chain joins TRBV6-2 or TRBV6-3 and TRBJ2-5; maybe TRBD2 (6 bases). V lost 2 bases to trimming and J lost 0 bases, with 10 bases between them. Germline CDR1 and CDR2: MNHEY and SVGEGT. CDR3 length: 15 residues. The CDR3 DNA reads as TGTGCCAGCAGTTACGGAGGGCTCCACCAAGAGACCCAGTACTTC. Amino acid sequence: CASSYGGLHQETQYF.

Concerning this clonotype itself: This sequence may be a read error, since a much larger clone differs from it by one base. The conserved final phenylalanine or tryptophan is absent from the CDR3, which likely points to a read error. The rearrangement uses TRBV2 and TRBJ2-7, with D maybe TRBD1 (5 bases). The CDR3 is 13 amino acids. Trimming shortened V by 2 bases and J by 9 bases, and 14 bases separated the two germline ends. CDR1 SNHLY and CDR2 FYNNEI come from the germline V gene. This CDR3 is CASSEYPGILQYL. The CDR3 DNA reads as TGTGCCAGCAGTGAATATCCAGGGATCCTGCAGTACCTC.

This clonotype showed up just a few times. The chain recombines TRBV28 with TRBJ1-2, with D possibly TRBD1 on 5 matching bases. This CDR3 comprises 13 residues. Trimming pared 2 bases from V and 8 bases from J, leaving 12 bases between. Germline CDR1 is MDHEN and CDR2 is SYDVKM. The CDR3 region is CASSLPGPGGYTF. The DNA for the CDR3 is TGTGCCAGCAGTTTACCAGGGCCAGGCGGCTACACCTTC.

This clonotype was observed many times. The chain combines TRBV3-1 with TRBJ1-3; no firm D call. CDR1 is LGHDT and CDR2 is YNNKEL in the germline V gene (reference sequence). The CDR3 consists of 14 residues. Trimming removed 1 base from V and 2 bases from J, with 6 bases in between. CDR3 region: CASSQGRTGNTIYF. The CDR3 DNA reads as TGTGCCAGCAGCCAAGGAAGGACTGGAAACACCATATATTTT.

This clonotype was picked up many times. The chain couples TRBV6-1 to TRBJ2-2; 13 bases line up with TRBD2. The junction had 9 bases not matched to a gene; V was cut back by 6 bases and J by 2 bases. Germline assignment: CDR1 MNHNS and CDR2 SASEGT. The CDR3 sequence is 18 residues long. This CDR3 reads CASRPGLAGLQNTGELFF. Written as DNA, the CDR3 is TGTGCCAGCAGACCGGGACTAGCGGGGCTCCAAAACACCGGGGAGCTGTTTTTT.

The genes are TRBV14 and TRBJ2-7; a possible D gene is TRBD1 (6 bases). Germline assignment: CDR1 SGHDN and CDR2 FVKESK. The CDR3 length is 16 residues. The germline V and J ends were trimmed by 4 bases and 4 bases, with 20 bases remaining between them. This CDR3 reads CASSPYRVGDWYEQYF. The CDR3 region has the DNA TGTGCCAGCAGCCCCTACAGGGTCGGAGACTGGTACGAGCAGTACTTC.

In its sample, this clonotype was seen many times. The chain recombines TRBV12-3 or TRBV12-4 with TRBJ2-1; TRBD1 aligns across 7 bases. The CDR3 has 15 residues. Trimming removed 3 bases from V and 4 bases from J; junction bases left unmatched: 6. This chain's CDR3 is CASSLGDRKYNEQFF. The CDR3 nucleotides read TGTGCCAGCAGTTTGGGGGACAGAAAGTACAATGAGCAGTTCTTC.

V and J are TRBV30 and TRBJ1-2; TRBD1 aligns across 7 bases. V gave up 0 bases and J gave up 4 bases; unmatched junction bases: 8. This CDR3 is 15 amino acids long. Germline V CDR1 and CDR2: GTSNPN, SVGIG (reference sequence). CDR3 in amino acids: CAWSVAGGWSYGYTF. In DNA form, the CDR3 reads TGTGCCTGGAGTGTAGCAGGGGGTTGGAGCTATGGCTACACCTTC. Together with reference TRBV30 and TRBJ1-2, the CDR3 gives the full variable domain: SQTIHQWPATLVQPVGSPLSLECTVEGTSNPNLYWYRQAAGRGLQLLFYSVGIGQISSEVPQNLSASRPQDRQFILSSKKLLLSDSGFYLCAWSVAGGWSYGYTFGSGTRLTVV.

This clonotype showed up many times. The chain couples TRBV11-3 to TRBJ2-1, with no clear D. Germline V gene sequence: CDR1 SGHNT, CDR2 YENEEA. The ends were cut back, 5 bases at V and 0 bases at J, with 17 bases in the middle. The CDR3 is 17 amino acids. The CDR3 DNA follows: TGTGCCAGCAGCGGCCCCTTCGGTGCGAGCTCCTACAATGAGCAGTTCTTC. Translating it yields CASSGPFGASSYNEQFF. The complete variable domain, with remaining parts taken from reference TRBV11-3 and TRBJ2-1, reads EAGVVQSPRYKIIEKKQPVAFWCNPISGHNTLYWYLQNLGQGPELLIRYENEEAVDDSQLPKDRFSAERLKGVDSTLKIQPAELGDSAVYLCASSGPFGASSYNEQFFGPGTRLTVL.

Many counts were recorded for this clonotype. The chain is built from TRBV6-1 and TRBJ2-7; the D gene is possibly TRBD2 (6 bases). Per the germline V gene, CDR1 is MNHNS and CDR2 is SASEGT. The CDR3 has 14 amino acids. Trimming shortened V by 7 bases and J by 5 bases, and 18 bases separated the two germline ends. In DNA form, the CDR3 reads TGTGCCAGCACTGAGATCGGGGGTTTAAACGAGCAGTACTTC. Translation: CASTEIGGLNEQYF.